This T cell receptor (beta chain) comes out of a study of blood T cell repertoires in COVID-19 (dated by TCRdb to the early 2020s). Describing the broader study: Samples from collaborators originated in the United States, Italy and Spain and spanned both the acute and convalescent phases of COVID-19. The material from the prospective study consisted of cDNA or gDNA derived from T cells, B-cell-depleted T cells, or PBMCs. Deeply sampled blood TCRbeta repertoires from subjects exposed to, actively infected with, or recovered from COVID-19 were included in the dataset. The repertoires were made available in a free public database intended to serve as a resource for research on the immune response to SARS-CoV-2. The samples were drawn from the first 160 participants of the ongoing ImmuneRACE study and from 950 to 1,500 subjects provided by 6 global collaborators. Sample metadata almost always included a de-identified subject ID, COVID-19 status, age in years and sex. Where HLA class I and class II types were available, the types were taken from metadata supplied by the sample provider, not from assay-based typing.

Findings and caveats that apply to the study as a whole: The quantity of clinical and demographic metadata differed by source and by participant and was supplied without curation.

Samples from volunteer blood donors who had recovered from COVID-19 were contributed by a second Seattle source. Each collaborating institution followed its own protocols to collect whole blood in K2EDTA tubes. Collaborator samples were shipped for TCRbeta analysis as frozen whole blood, isolated PBMCs, or DNA extracted from either sample type. Worth noting for this clone: Its antigen remains undetermined. Per-base quality was not reported, and no clone a single base away is much larger than it.

CDR1 and CDR2 were assigned from the germline V gene as SGDLS and YYNGEE. Its CDR3 holds 13 amino acids, cysteine through phenylalanine. The only DNA kept is the CDR3, 39 bases in frame from the first base. V is reduced by 0 bases and J by 0 bases, leaving a spacing of 3 bases between them. TCRbeta CDR3 regions were amplified from genomic DNA by means of the immunoSEQ Assay, a bias-controlled multiplex PCR. From the authors' description of their analysis: Within the assay, amplification of reference gene primers was used to estimate how many nucleated cells each sample contained. To quantify the absolute abundance of each unique TCRbeta CDR3 rearrangement, sequence reads were collapsed and filtered. For each sample, productive Simpson clonality was calculated as the square root of Simpson's diversity index across productive rearrangements. Not all clones reach the TCRdb copy of this immuneACCESS table, which keeps in-frame sequences only. Checked studies attribute under half of the gap to unresolved V genes and leave the rest unexplained. V, J and clone size reflect that table, while D and trimming were determined from the DNA. The sample table records 200,000 to 250,000 clones; around four fifths of these occur just once. The top ten clones comprise about 1.9% of the sample.

The sequence links TRBV9 to TRBJ1-2, with the D gene not confidently named. The receptor comes from a man in his thirties or forties who had recovered from COVID-19. The sequenced sample consisted of peripheral blood. The DNA reads TGTGCCAGCAGCGTAGATACTAACTATGGCTACACCTTC. This encodes CASSVDTNYGYTF.